The rows below give T cell receptor beta chains drawn from one sample of a study of PD-L1 blockade in urothelial cancer. Clones were read by immunoSEQ multiplex PCR, and TCRdb kept only the in-frame ones, dropping some. This sample has about 120,000 clones, with under 95% found just once. The sample was PBMCs, taken around atezolizumab (anti-PD-L1) treatment. The receptors shown here come from a man aged 55 to 70 with urothelial cancer. Each CDR3 is given with its conserved first and last residue. Each record gives: V gene, clone size, D gene, J gene, CDR3 protein, CDR3 DNA. The D gene is left open where the match is weak. Where a row states a size, it is once, few, many or the class of an expanded clone; other rows omit it.

TRBV19,-,TRBD2,TRBJ2-1,CASSPGLAGSDEQFF,TGTGCCAGTAGTCCCGGACTAGCGGGATCCGATGAGCAGTTCTTC
TRBV5-5,-,-,TRBJ1-5,CASSLALVSNQPQHF,TGTGCCAGCAGCTTGGCCTTAGTGAGCAATCAGCCCCAGCATTTT
TRBV5-1,once,-,TRBJ1-1,CASSWSGEAFF,TGCGCCAGCAGCTGGAGCGGTGAAGCTTTCTTT
TRBV6-5,-,-,TRBJ1-1,CASSYDSDTEAFF,TGTGCCAGCAGTTACGACAGTGACACTGAAGCTTTCTTT
TRBV27,once,-,TRBJ2-7,CASSLSEVLQGLYEQYF,TGTGCCAGCAGTTTATCCGAGGTATTACAGGGTCTCTACGAGCAGTACTTC
TRBV7-2,-,-,TRBJ1-3,CASSPPRGGGNTIYF,TGTGCCAGCAGCCCTCCGAGGGGAGGTGGAAACACCATATATTTT
TRBV11-1,-,TRBD2,TRBJ2-3,CASSLASGSKWDTQYF,TGTGCCAGCAGCTTGGCTAGCGGGAGTAAGTGGGATACGCAGTATTTT
TRBV10-2,-,TRBD1,TRBJ1-1,CASSAGGTGGLLGTAFF,TGCGCCAGCAGCGCGGGGGGGACAGGGGGATTGTTGGGGACAGCTTTCTTT
TRBV25-1,few,-,TRBJ2-7,CASSRSGSYEQYF,TGTGCCAGCAGTCGGAGCGGCTCCTACGAGCAGTACTTC
TRBV21-1,-,-,TRBJ2-6,CASRRGTRTGGVLGANVLTF,TGTGCCAGCAGACGGGGGACCAGGACAGGGGGCGTTCTTGGGGCCAACGTCCTGACTTTC
TRBV2,-,-,TRBJ1-3,CASSFGQPTLGNTIYF,TGTGCCAGCAGTTTCGGACAGCCCACTCTGGGAAACACCATATATTTT
TRBV11-3,-,-,TRBJ2-2,CASSLDGGSDTGELFF,TGTGCCAGCAGCTTAGATGGAGGGTCCGACACCGGGGAGCTGTTTTTT
TRBV9,-,TRBD2,TRBJ2-5,CASSVGRGGPGTQYF,TGTGCCAGCAGCGTAGGCCGGGGGGGCCCAGGGACCCAGTACTTC
TRBV19,once,TRBD1,TRBJ1-6,CASGDSYNSPLHF,TGTGCCAGCGGGGACAGCTATAATTCACCCCTCCACTTT
TRBV6-5,-,-,TRBJ1-3,CASSTGYSGNTIYF,TGTGCCAGCAGCACAGGCTACTCCGGAAACACCATATATTTT
TRBV2,-,-,TRBJ2-5,CASSSTGWETQYF,TGTGCCAGCAGTTCGACCGGGTGGGAGACCCAGTACTTC
TRBV9,-,-,TRBJ2-3,CASSPTGWGGTDTQYF,TGTGCCAGCAGTCCTACAGGGTGGGGAGGGACAGATACGCAGTATTTT
TRBV29-1,-,-,TRBJ1-1,CSVGGPGPEAFF,TGCAGCGTTGGTGGGCCAGGGCCCGAAGCTTTCTTT